A single sample is the source of the 16 T cell receptor beta chains below, sequenced in a study of Graves' ophthalmopathy and Graves' hyperthyroidism. RNA transcripts provided the template for amplifying TCR beta CDR3 regions. The workflow started with a first-round RT-PCR run with HTBI primers and then moved on to a second-round multiplex PCR. In TCRdb, the multiplex PCR reads were re-called with MiXCR into one record per CDR3 protein. The data show 360,000 or so distinct CDR3 sequences, around 20% seen once. The material sequenced was peripheral blood. The receptor set was obtained from a woman between 18 and 30 years old with Graves' ophthalmopathy.

There are many counts of this clonotype. V is TRBV28 and J is TRBJ1-2, with D hard to call. Germline V CDR1 and CDR2: MDHEN, SYDVKM. V was clipped by 8 bases and J by 5 bases, with 18 bases between them. The length of the CDR3 is 14 residues. In DNA, the CDR3 is TGTGCCAGCGTATCAAGAGGGCGGGTTTATGGCTACACCTTC. This encodes CASVSRGRVYGYTF.

The chain carries TRBV6-1 and TRBJ1-2, with D possibly TRBD1 on 5 matching bases. CDR1 and CDR2 from the germline V gene are MNHNS and SASEGT. This CDR3 has 15 residues. Trimming pared 6 bases from V and 2 bases from J, leaving 16 bases between. The DNA of the CDR3 is TGTGCCAGCAGAAACGACAGAAGCTTGAACTATGGCTACACCTTC. It translates to CASRNDRSLNYGYTF.

This clonotype was observed a single time. The V and J genes are TRBV12-3 or TRBV12-4 and TRBJ1-1, with no clear D. This CDR3 is built from 14 residues. V lost 6 bases and J 0 bases, leaving 11 bases between the germline ends. DNA for the CDR3: TGTGCCAGCAGATTCGGTGAAATGAACACTGAAGCTTTCTTT. Its translation: CASRFGEMNTEAFF.

There are many counts of this clonotype. The chain uses TRBV14 and TRBJ2-7; TRBD1 or TRBD2 may be the D gene (5 bases each). Per germline, CDR1 SGHDN and CDR2 FVKESK. V was trimmed by 4 bases and J by 2 bases, leaving 9 bases between them. The CDR3 is made up of 13 amino acids. The DNA of the CDR3 is TGTGCCAGCAGCCGGGGACGTCCCTACGAGCAGTACTTC. It yields the protein CASSRGRPYEQYF.

The rearrangement uses TRBV10-3 and TRBJ2-7; D possibly uses TRBD1 or TRBD2 (6 bases each). CDR1 ENHRY and CDR2 SYGVKD come from the germline V gene. The CDR3 length is 13 residues. V lost 10 bases to trimming and J lost 5 bases, with 18 bases between them. For the CDR3, the DNA is TGTGCCACCCAAGCCACGGGGGCCCACGAGCAGTACTTC. It codes for CATQATGAHEQYF.

At least ten counts were recorded for this clonotype. The CDR3 DNA reads as TGTGCCAGCAGCAACGGACAGGGTTACGAGCAGTACTTC. Amino acid sequence: CASSNGQGYEQYF. V and J are TRBV6-2 or TRBV6-3 and TRBJ2-7; 8 bases agree with TRBD1. The CDR3 spans 13 residues. V lost 6 bases and J lost 4; bases outside the gene matches: 5. Germline CDR1 is MNHEY and CDR2 is SVGEGT.

This clonotype was detected ten times or more. The V call is TRBV10-3, the J call TRBJ2-6; D unresolved. The V gene lost 2 bases and the J gene lost 4 bases, with 18 bases spanning the gap. The CDR3 length is 18 residues. Germline loops: CDR1 ENHRY, CDR2 SYGVKD. The CDR3 loop is CAISEGIRLPRGANVLTF. The CDR3 DNA follows: TGTGCCATCAGTGAGGGGATCCGTCTCCCGCGGGGGGCCAACGTCCTGACTTTC.

This clonotype was recorded many times. The chain is built from TRBV6-6 and TRBJ2-2; 7 positions match TRBD1. Trimming cost V 4 bases and J 6 bases; bases outside gene matches: 5. Germline loops: CDR1 MNHNY, CDR2 SVGAGI (reference sequence). The CDR3 has 14 amino acids. DNA of the CDR3: TGTGCCAGCAGTTCCACAGGGGATTCCGGGGAGCTGTTTTTT. As protein: CASSSTGDSGELFF.

This clonotype was counted ten times or more. The rearrangement links TRBV27 to TRBJ2-7, with D possibly being TRBD2 (7 bases). The V end was cut by 1 base, the J end by 4 bases, with 23 bases between. Germline CDR1 MNHEY, CDR2 SMNVEV (reference sequence). This CDR3 has 18 residues. The chain's CDR3 is CASSLLGGRTTSPYEQYF. CDR3 sequence (DNA): TGTGCCAGCAGTTTATTGGGGGGGCGGACCACCTCACCTTACGAGCAGTACTTC.

This clonotype was seen repeatedly, ten times or more. The chain joins TRBV5-1 to TRBJ1-2, with TRBD1 as a possible D gene (5 bases). The CDR3 has 12 residues. V lost 4 bases, J lost 8 bases, and 12 bases lay in between. Germline CDR1 reads SGHRS; CDR2 reads YFSETQ. In DNA, the CDR3 is TGCGCCAGCAGCGAGACGGGGGAAGGCTACACCTTC. The encoded protein is CASSETGEGYTF. The variable domain in full, completed from reference TRBV5-1 and TRBJ1-2, reads KAGVTQTPRYLIKTRGQQVTLSCSPISGHRSVSWYQQTPGQGLQFLFEYFSETQRNKGNFPGRFSGRQFSNSRSEMNVSTLELGDSALYLCASSETGEGYTFGSGTRLTVV.

This clonotype has at least ten counts. The rearrangement joins TRBV11-2 to TRBJ2-4; D is undetermined. With 7 bases removed from V and 0 bases from J, the gap between germline ends came to 7 bases. The CDR3 covers 13 residues. Germline CDR1 is SGHAT and CDR2 is FQNNGV. The CDR3 sequence: CASKGLAKNIQYF. The CDR3 DNA sequence: TGTGCCAGCAAAGGTCTAGCCAAAAACATTCAGTACTTC.

This clonotype was detected many times. This may stem from a read error, because a much larger clone lies one nucleotide away. The rearrangement uses TRBV15 and TRBJ2-7, with a possible D match to TRBD2 (5 bases). The CDR3 has 17 residues. Germline CDR1 and CDR2: LNHNV and YYDKDF (reference sequence). V gave up 0 bases and J gave up 5 bases, with 20 bases separating them. CDR3 bases: TGTGCCACCAGCAGAGATACCGCCGGACTTCCCTTCCACGAGCAGTACTTC. Protein sequence: CATSRDTAGLPFHEQYF.

The V call is TRBV15, the J call TRBJ1-1, with a tentative D call TRBD1 (6 bases). Germline V gives CDR1 LNHNV, CDR2 YYDKDF (reference sequence). This CDR3 has 15 residues. V gave up 2 bases and J gave up 4 bases, with 14 bases separating them. The CDR3 bases are TGTGCCACCAGCAGATCTACAGGGATTCGCACTGAAGCTTTCTTT. Protein product: CATSRSTGIRTEAFF. The whole variable domain, filled in from reference TRBV15 and TRBJ1-1, reads DAMVIQNPRYQVTQFGKPVTLSCSQTLNHNVMYWYQQKSSQAPKLLFHYYDKDFNNEADTPDNFQSRRPNTSFCFLDIRSPGLGDTAMYLCATSRSTGIRTEAFFGQGTRLTVV.

The rearrangement joins TRBV11-2 to TRBJ1-1; D is unclear. Germline V gene sequence: CDR1 SGHAT, CDR2 FQNNGV. This CDR3 is built from 14 residues. The V and J ends lost 2 bases and 1 base respectively, with 8 bases between them. CDR3 coding DNA: TGTGCCAGCAGCTTATTTTCAGCGAACACTGAAGCTTTCTTT. Translating it yields CASSLFSANTEAFF.

The chain couples TRBV12-3 or TRBV12-4 to TRBJ2-7, with 7 bases identical to TRBD1. The trim removed 6 bases at V and 4 bases at J, leaving 9 bases unmatched. The CDR3 covers 14 residues. As DNA, the CDR3 is TGTGCCAGCAGGCACGGGACAGCCAGTTACGAGCAGTACTTC. Translated: CASRHGTASYEQYF.

The gene calls are TRBV6-1 and TRBJ1-2, with unresolved D. Trimming left V 6 bases short and J 3 bases short, with 17 bases between. The CDR3 contains 15 residues. Germline lookup yields CDR1 MNHNS and CDR2 SASEGT. CDR3 nucleotide sequence: TGTGCCAGCAGCCACCGGGAAGAGGCGTACTATGGCTACACCTTC. Translating it yields CASSHREEAYYGYTF.